These 14 T cell receptor beta chains originate from one sample sequenced in a study of T cell repertoires in cytomegalovirus infection. TCRdb reprocessed the reads with MiXCR, giving one entry per CDR3 protein. The table lists around 530,000 distinct CDR3 sequences, about a quarter of them singletons. Sequencing used PBMCs. These receptors all stem from a human donor in good health (CMV status not recorded). Some clones in this sample may be carry-over from other donors' samples.

This chain joins TRBV11-2 and TRBJ2-5, with 8 positions matching TRBD1. CDR3 length equals 16 residues. Trimming removed 2 bases from V and 5 bases from J; junction bases left unmatched: 10. Germline assignment: CDR1 SGHAT and CDR2 FQNNGV. CDR3 bases: TGTGCCAGCAGCTTACGGGGCAGGGGGCGCCGGGAGACCCAGTACTTC. Its protein is CASSLRGRGRRETQYF.

This clonotype was detected a few times. This rearrangement joins TRBV27 to TRBJ1-2; D might be TRBD1 (5 bases). The CDR3 contains 15 residues. V was pared by 4 bases and J by 2 bases, with 14 bases between. Per the germline V gene, CDR1 is MNHEY and CDR2 is SMNVEV (reference sequence). The DNA of the CDR3 is TGTGCCAGCAGTTCCGGGACCTTGGCCAACTATGGCTACACCTTC. Protein product: CASSSGTLANYGYTF.

The chain couples TRBV7-9 to TRBJ2-7; D gene unclear. Germline V gene lookup returns CDR1 SEHNR and CDR2 FQNEAQ (reference sequence). The CDR3 runs 12 residues. V gave up 4 bases and J gave up 0 bases, with 4 bases separating them. The CDR3 DNA is TGTGCCAGCAGCTACGCCTCCTACGAGCAGTACTTC. It yields the protein CASSYASYEQYF. The full variable domain, in which reference TRBV7-9 and TRBJ2-7 provide the parts outside the CDR3, is DTGVSQNPRHKITKRGQNVTFRCDPISEHNRLYWYRQTLGQGPEFLTYFQNEAQLEKSRLLSDRFSAERPKGSFSTLEIQRTEQGDSAMYLCASSYASYEQYFGPGTRLTVT.

This clonotype was counted between two and nine times. V gene TRBV7-3 combines with J gene TRBJ2-7, with 8 bases lining up with TRBD2. Trimming cost V 5 bases and J 6 bases; bases outside gene matches: 12. This CDR3 comprises 15 residues. Germline CDR1 is SGHTA and CDR2 is FQGTGA. DNA of the CDR3: TGTGCCAGCAGCCCCGCGGGGATAGCGGGGAGCGAGCAGTACTTC. It specifies CASSPAGIAGSEQYF.

A note on this clonotype: Just one base apart from a much larger clone, this may be a read error. The DNA of the CDR3 is TGTGCCAGCAGCTCTCGGACAGGACCTAATGAAAAACTGTTTTTT. The encoded protein is CASSSRTGPNEKLFF. The rearrangement joins TRBV5-5 to TRBJ1-4; 7 bases align to TRBD1. Per the germline V gene, CDR1 is SGHKS and CDR2 is YYEKEE (reference sequence). Unmatched junction bases numbered 5, after V lost 3 bases and J lost 3 bases. The CDR3 is made up of 15 amino acids.

Many counts were recorded for this clonotype. This chain connects TRBV7-2 to TRBJ1-2, with D unresolved. Looked up from germline, CDR1 is SGHTA and CDR2 is FQGNSA. CDR3 length equals 16 residues. V shed 0 bases and J shed 6 bases, with 17 bases lying between them. The CDR3 loop is CASSLAGTTGFDGYTF. The CDR3 DNA is TGTGCCAGCAGCTTAGCCGGAACTACGGGGTTCGATGGCTACACCTTC.

V and J are TRBV14 and TRBJ2-5; no clear D. Germline CDR1 and CDR2: SGHDN and FVKESK. V was pared by 1 base and J by 2 bases, with 23 bases between. The CDR3 is 19 amino acids. In nucleotides, the CDR3 is TGTGCCAGCAGCCAAGGTCTCTCAAACGTGAAATGGACGCAAGAGACCCAGTACTTC. It translates to CASSQGLSNVKWTQETQYF.

The rearrangement links TRBV18 to TRBJ2-2; D is unclear. Looked up from germline, CDR1 is KGHSH and CDR2 is LQKENI. CDR3 length: 15 amino acids. V was trimmed by 8 bases and J by 5 bases, leaving 18 bases between them. CDR3 DNA: TGTGCCAGCAAGGGCCTAACCTACAAGACCGGGGAGCTGTTTTTT. Its protein product is CASKGLTYKTGELFF.

The rearrangement joins TRBV7-2 to TRBJ2-1; 9 nucleotides match TRBD2. Looked up from germline, CDR1 is SGHTA and CDR2 is FQGNSA. The CDR3 spans 16 residues. Trimming removed 1 base from V and 3 bases from J; junction bases left unmatched: 4. The DNA of the CDR3 is TGTGCCAGCAGCTTAGTAGGGCGGGAGGGCTACAATGAGCAGTTCTTC. The encoded protein is CASSLVGREGYNEQFF.

This clonotype was seen many times. This sequence joins TRBV7-2 and TRBJ1-2; D gene ambiguous. V was pared by 5 bases and J by 0 bases, with 10 bases between. Germline-derived CDR1 and CDR2 are SGHTA and FQGNSA. The CDR3 contains 14 residues. For the CDR3, the DNA is TGTGCCAGCAGCCCCCCGGGATCTAACTATGGCTACACCTTC. It codes for CASSPPGSNYGYTF. Based on the CDR3 plus reference TRBV7-2 and TRBJ1-2, the full variable domain is GAGVSQSPSNKVTEKGKDVELRCDPISGHTALYWYRQSLGQGLEFLIYFQGNSAPDKSGLPSDRFSAERTGGSVSTLTIQRTQQEDSAVYLCASSPPGSNYGYTFGSGTRLTVV.

This clonotype was picked up many times. V is TRBV7-6 and J is TRBJ2-2; 7 bases match TRBD2. The V segment lost 6 bases and the J segment 0 bases; nucleotides outside the gene matches: 7. This CDR3 is 16 amino acids long. Looked up from germline, CDR1 is SGHVS and CDR2 is FNYEAQ. CDR3 sequence reads: CASRPTAGANTGELFF. Here the CDR3 DNA reads TGTGCCAGCAGACCAACGGCGGGGGCGAACACCGGGGAGCTGTTTTTT.

This rearrangement joins TRBV6-1 to TRBJ1-5, with TRBD1 as a possible D gene (6 bases). This CDR3 has 14 amino acids. The V and J ends lost 5 bases and 7 bases respectively, with 15 bases between them. The germline V gene has CDR1 MNHNS and CDR2 SASEGT. The CDR3 DNA sequence: TGTGCCAGCAGTCAAACAGGGTTTGGGCAGCCCCAGCATTTT. Translated: CASSQTGFGQPQHF.

This sequence joins TRBV12-3 or TRBV12-4 and TRBJ2-7; 10 bases line up with TRBD1. J lost 0 bases, V lost 6 bases, and 8 bases had no gene match. The CDR3 contains 16 residues. The DNA for the CDR3 is TGTGCCAGCAGCCCTGGGACAGGGGCCTCCTCCTACGAGCAGTACTTC. This encodes CASSPGTGASSYEQYF.

The chain employs TRBV11-2 and TRBJ2-7; D is ambiguous. The CDR3 has 13 amino acids. V lost 3 bases, J lost 3 bases, and 9 bases lay in between. Germline V gives CDR1 SGHAT, CDR2 FQNNGV. For the CDR3, the DNA is TGTGCCAGCAGCTTCTCTTCCATCTACGAGCAGTACTTC. The encoded protein is CASSFSSIYEQYF.